This TCR beta chain is from a study of blood T cell repertoires in COVID-19. In the study overall: Nucleic acid was either cDNA or gDNA, and it came from T cells, B-cell-depleted T cells, or PBMCs.

In the authors' methods: The authors estimated nucleated cell counts from reference gene primer amplification. Libraries were prepared by immunoSEQ multiplex PCR; TCRdb keeps only in-frame clonotypes and omits some of them. V, J and clone size were drawn from that table, and D and trimming were deduced from the DNA. The sample has 200,000 or so clones; about 80% are singletons. This CDR3 spans 13 amino acids. V lost 4 bases and J lost 5, with 11 bases in between. Study members were between roughly 18 and 100 years old and lived in some 22 US regions. Clinical history reported by participants formed the basis on which cohorts were assigned.

This chain connects TRBV12-3 or TRBV12-4 to TRBJ1-1, with D unresolved. The source is a man aged 35 to 55 who had recovered from COVID-19. Sequenced sample: PBMCs or T cells enriched from blood (not recorded which). The CDR3 nucleotides are TGTGCCAGCAGTTCACTTGAGCCAACTGAAGCTTTCTTT. Encoded protein: CASSSLEPTEAFF.